Listed here are 30 T cell receptor beta chains from one sample, sequenced in a study of blood T cell repertoires in COVID-19. The table came from immunoSEQ multiplex PCR; TCRdb's copy has only in-frame clones and leaves some out. Counted here are about 100,000 clones, 80% to 95% occurring once; the ten biggest clones make up more than 0.9%. Sequencing was carried out using peripheral blood. Source of these receptors: a woman in her 30s with acute or convalescent COVID-19.

The chain recombines TRBV14 with TRBJ2-5; no reliable D call. Deletions cut 0 bases from V and 3 bases from J, with 14 bases between. This CDR3 has 16 amino acids. Germline V gene data show CDR1 as SGHDN and CDR2 as FVKESK. This chain's CDR3 is CASSQEFWPSEETQYF. DNA of the CDR3: TGTGCCAGCAGCCAAGAGTTCTGGCCAAGCGAAGAGACCCAGTACTTC.

The chain recombines TRBV11-2 with TRBJ2-1; D gene unclear. V dropped 1 base and J dropped 8 bases, with 6 bases sitting between them. Looked up from germline, CDR1 is SGHAT and CDR2 is FQNNGV. This CDR3 is built from 12 residues. The CDR3 DNA sequence: TGTGCCAGCAGCTTAGTGGGCCATGAGCAGTTCTTC. Amino acid sequence: CASSLVGHEQFF.

The chain combines TRBV6-6 with TRBJ2-5; the match to TRBD1 covers 7 bases. The tail of the sequence fits TRBJ2-7 better, so the J call may be wrong. In germline, CDR1 is MNHNY, CDR2 SVGAGI (reference sequence). This CDR3 region has 16 residues. CDR3 sequence reads: CASSYSFDRVLDEQYF. CDR3 in DNA: TGTGCCAGCAGTTACTCGTTCGACAGGGTCCTCGACGAGCAGTACTTC.

In nucleotides, the CDR3 is TGTGCCAGCAGCTTTAAGGGGGCGATTGAAGCTTTCTTT. This gives the protein CASSFKGAIEAFF. The chain carries TRBV5-6 and TRBJ1-1; 7 bases fit TRBD1. The CDR3 totals 13 residues. Germline V gene lookup returns CDR1 SGHDT and CDR2 YYEEEE. Unmatched junction bases numbered 5, after V lost 2 bases and J lost 7 bases.

There are a few counts of this clone. This sequence joins TRBV18 and TRBJ1-2, with D unresolved. Germline V CDR1 and CDR2: KGHSH, LQKENI. Between the trimmed V and J ends, which lost 2 bases and 7 bases, there was a span of 14 bases. CDR3 length equals 14 residues. The CDR3 DNA reads as TGTGCCAGCTCACCAACGCGGGAATCGCGTGGCTACACCTTC. Translated, it gives CASSPTRESRGYTF.

The V call is TRBV5-1, the J call TRBJ2-7, with 7 positions matching TRBD1. This CDR3 has 13 amino acids. With V trimmed by 4 bases and J by 6 bases, 7 bases remained unmatched. Germline V CDR1 and CDR2: SGHRS, YFSETQ. The CDR3: CASSIDRVSEQYF. In nucleotides, the CDR3 is TGCGCCAGCAGCATAGACAGGGTTTCCGAGCAGTACTTC. The variable domain in full, completed from reference TRBV5-1 and TRBJ2-7, reads KAGVTQTPRYLIKTRGQQVTLSCSPISGHRSVSWYQQTPGQGLQFLFEYFSETQRNKGNFPGRFSGRQFSNSRSEMNVSTLELGDSALYLCASSIDRVSEQYFGPGTRLTVT.

This chain uses TRBV28 with TRBJ2-1, with 10 bases aligning to TRBD1. The trim removed 6 bases at V and 9 bases at J, leaving 14 bases unmatched. This CDR3 contains 16 residues. Germline V CDR1 and CDR2: MDHEN, SYDVKM. The CDR3, as DNA: TGTGCCAGCAGCTGGGGACAGGGGTATATATCGAGTGAGCAGTTCTTC. It specifies CASSWGQGYISSEQFF. Using reference TRBV28 and TRBJ2-1 for the parts outside the CDR3, the full variable domain is DVKVTQSSRYLVKRTGEKVFLECVQDMDHENMFWYRQDPGLGLRLIYFSYDVKMKEKGDIPEGYSVSREKKERFSLILESASTNQTSMYLCASSWGQGYISSEQFFGPGTRLTVL.

This rearrangement joins TRBV7-3 to TRBJ1-1; no definite D call. Per the germline V gene, CDR1 is SGHTA and CDR2 is FQGTGA. The CDR3 totals 13 residues. Trimming took 6 bases from V and 4 from J, leaving 12 bases between them. The CDR3 is CASRESPGTEAFF. As DNA, the CDR3 is TGTGCCAGCAGAGAATCCCCGGGCACTGAAGCTTTCTTT.

The J gene is TRBJ2-7, the V gene TRBV28; 8 bases are shared with TRBD1. V shed 9 bases and J 4 bases; nucleotides not matched to a gene: 8. CDR3 length: 13 amino acids. Germline V gene lookup returns CDR1 MDHEN and CDR2 SYDVKM. CDR3 DNA sequence: TGTGCCAGTAAAGGGGGACAGGTTTACGAGCAGTACTTC. It encodes CASKGGQVYEQYF.

This chain links TRBV11-2 with TRBJ2-7; 7 bases match TRBD2. Trimming took 0 bases from V and 0 from J; bases not matched to a gene: 5. Germline loops: CDR1 SGHAT, CDR2 FQNNGV. The CDR3 sequence is 16 residues long. The CDR3 protein is CASSLEGDYASYEQYF. The DNA for the CDR3 is TGTGCCAGCAGCTTAGAGGGGGACTATGCCTCCTACGAGCAGTACTTC.

CDR3 DNA: TGTGCCAGCAGTTGGGACAGCTATGGCTACACCTTC. Its translation: CASSWDSYGYTF. The chain employs TRBV6-6 and TRBJ1-2; 7 bases fit TRBD1. This CDR3 is built from 12 residues. The germline V gene encodes CDR1 MNHNY and CDR2 SVGAGI (reference sequence). J gave up 4 bases and V 4 bases, and 0 bases lay outside the gene matches.

The V call is TRBV10-3, the J call TRBJ2-1, with D maybe TRBD2 (6 bases). V lost 0 bases and J 14 bases, leaving 20 bases between the germline ends. This CDR3 has 15 amino acids. Germline V gives CDR1 ENHRY, CDR2 SYGVKD. The CDR3 coding sequence is TGTGCCATCAGTGAGTCGAGAGGAGGGGTCTTGGGAAAGTTCTTC. It yields the protein CAISESRGGVLGKFF.

This chain connects TRBV15 to TRBJ1-2; D call uncertain. The CDR3 loop spans 10 amino acids. The germline CDR1 and CDR2 sequences are LNHNV and YYDKDF (reference sequence). V lost 2 bases and J lost 12, with 7 bases in between. Here the CDR3 DNA reads TGTGCCACCAGCAGAACTGTGGACACCTTC. It translates to CATSRTVDTF.

This chain uses TRBV7-3 with TRBJ2-3; possibly TRBD1 for D (5 bases). Germline V gene sequence: CDR1 SGHTA, CDR2 FQGTGA. The CDR3 loop spans 16 amino acids. Trimming cost V 5 bases and J 3 bases, with 18 bases left between them. For the CDR3, the DNA is TGTGCCAGCAGCCGAAGGGGTGGGCCGGGTACAGATACGCAGTATTTT. This gives the protein CASSRRGGPGTDTQYF.

J is TRBJ2-1 and V is TRBV5-1; 14 positions match TRBD2. Germline CDR1 and CDR2: SGHRS and YFSETQ. V shed 4 bases, J shed 8 bases, and the junction held 8 bases outside the gene matches. The CDR3 runs to 16 residues. Written as DNA, the CDR3 is TGCGCCAGCAGCGCCGGGACTAGCGGGAGAGTACATGAGCAGTTCTTC. Translation gives CASSAGTSGRVHEQFF.

This chain joins TRBV6-5 and TRBJ1-4; D possibly corresponds to TRBD1 (6 bases). Trimming removed 8 bases at V and 8 bases at J, with 15 bases between. This CDR3 has 13 residues. Germline CDR1 and CDR2: MNHEY and SVGAGI. This CDR3 is CASWGLWGEKLFF. Written as DNA, the CDR3 is TGTGCCAGCTGGGGGCTCTGGGGCGAAAAACTGTTTTTT.

The chain recombines TRBV7-2 with TRBJ1-3; D might be TRBD1 (5 bases). The CDR3 totals 15 residues. V was pared by 5 bases and J by 3 bases, with 14 bases between. The germline CDR1 and CDR2 sequences are SGHTA and FQGNSA. The CDR3 nucleotides are TGTGCCAGCAGCCCGGGGGGAGGGCATGGAAACACCATATATTTT. Translating gives CASSPGGGHGNTIYF.

The chain carries TRBV10-3 and TRBJ1-2; TRBD1 agrees at 8 bases. The CDR3 length is 14 residues. The trim removed 2 bases at V and 4 bases at J, leaving 3 bases unmatched. Germline values: CDR1 ENHRY, CDR2 SYGVKD. The CDR3 is CAISEGTGFYGYTF. The CDR3 DNA is TGTGCCATCAGTGAGGGGACAGGCTTCTATGGCTACACCTTC.

The rearrangement links TRBV11-3 to TRBJ1-3, with D unresolved. The CDR3 runs to 16 residues. Germline V gene lookup returns CDR1 SGHNT and CDR2 YENEEA. V was shortened by 3 bases and J by 2 bases, with 14 bases between the two germline ends. DNA of the CDR3: TGTGCCAGCAGCTTCGGACGGCTGAGGGCTGGAAACACCATATATTTT. Translated, it gives CASSFGRLRAGNTIYF.

The chain is built from TRBV9 and TRBJ1-1, with a possible D match to TRBD1 (6 bases). Trimming took 2 bases from V and 1 from J, leaving 12 bases between them. The CDR3 has 15 amino acids. CDR1 and CDR2 (germline): SGDLS, YYNGEE. CDR3 sequence (DNA): TGTGCCAGCAGCGTGGACAGAGGGGCGAACACTGAAGCTTTCTTT. This encodes CASSVDRGANTEAFF.

This clone was observed a handful of times. CDR3 residues: CASSQARQGDNEQFF. For the CDR3, the DNA is TGTGCCAGCAGCCAAGCGAGACAGGGGGACAATGAGCAGTTCTTC. The chain has TRBV14 and TRBJ2-1; 9 bases fit TRBD1. Germline V gene data show CDR1 as SGHDN and CDR2 as FVKESK. The CDR3 totals 15 residues. Germline trimming cut 1 base from V and 5 bases from J; bases unmatched to any gene: 3.

This rearrangement joins TRBV19 to TRBJ2-1; the match to TRBD2 covers 7 bases. The trim removed 7 bases at V and 7 bases at J, leaving 10 bases unmatched. This CDR3 region has 14 residues. The germline V gene encodes CDR1 LNHDA and CDR2 SQIVND (reference sequence). CDR3 nucleotides: TGTGCCAGTAACCCGGGCGGGAGTATAAATGAGCAGTTCTTC. This translates into CASNPGGSINEQFF.

V gene TRBV6-2 or TRBV6-3 combines with J gene TRBJ2-7; D may be TRBD2 (5 bases). The CDR3 totals 13 residues. Looked up from germline, CDR1 is MNHEY and CDR2 is SVGEGT. Trimming removed 2 bases at V and 3 bases at J, with 8 bases between. CDR3 nucleotide sequence: TGTGCCAGCAGTTACGGGAGCTACTACGAGCAGTACTTC. As protein: CASSYGSYYEQYF.

The V and J genes are TRBV5-1 and TRBJ2-1, with TRBD2 matching 11 bases. With 4 bases clipped from V and 7 bases from J, the junction kept 7 bases outside the gene matches. This CDR3 is built from 15 residues. Germline V gene data show CDR1 as SGHRS and CDR2 as YFSETQ. Here the CDR3 DNA reads TGCGCCAGCAGCACATTAGCGGGGGGGAGTAATGAGCAGTTCTTC. Translating it yields CASSTLAGGSNEQFF.

J is TRBJ2-1 and V is TRBV6-5; 9 bases line up with TRBD2. The junction had 3 bases not matched to a gene; V was cut back by 2 bases and J by 4 bases. This CDR3 contains 15 residues. Germline CDR1 is MNHEY and CDR2 is SVGAGI. CDR3 residues: CASSYGGGGYNEQFF. The CDR3 DNA reads TGTGCCAGCAGTTACGGCGGGGGGGGATACAATGAGCAGTTCTTC.

This clone was detected only once. The V call is TRBV13, the J call TRBJ2-1; TRBD2 matches at 15 bases. Trimming took 7 bases from V and 0 from J; bases not matched to a gene: 10. CDR3 length: 19 amino acids. Germline V gene lookup returns CDR1 PRHDT and CDR2 FYEKMQ (reference sequence). This CDR3 reads CASTLGLAGGESSYNEQFF. The CDR3 DNA reads as TGTGCCAGCACCCTAGGACTAGCGGGAGGGGAAAGCTCCTACAATGAGCAGTTCTTC.

V gene TRBV19 combines with J gene TRBJ2-1; D is undetermined. The CDR3 spans 14 residues. CDR1 and CDR2 (germline): LNHDA, SQIVND (reference sequence). V was cut by 3 bases and J by 8 bases, with 14 bases left in between. CDR3: CASSIGLFGYEQFF. The DNA for the CDR3 is TGTGCCAGTAGTATTGGGCTCTTTGGATATGAGCAGTTCTTC.

The CDR3: CASSQDMRAREKLFF. The CDR3 DNA follows: TGTGCCAGCAGCCAAGATATGAGGGCACGGGAAAAACTGTTTTTT. The V and J genes are TRBV3-1 (or the pseudogene TRBV3-2) and TRBJ1-4; D is uncertain. Germline V CDR1 and CDR2: LGHDT, YNNKEL (reference sequence). The CDR3 consists of 15 residues. V lost 0 bases and J 8 bases, leaving 13 bases between the germline ends.

The V and J genes are TRBV28 and TRBJ2-6; 7 bases are a match to TRBD1. V lost 1 base and J lost 2; bases outside the gene matches: 8. The CDR3 totals 18 residues. Germline CDR1 MDHEN, CDR2 SYDVKM. CDR3 nucleotide sequence: TGTGCCAGCAGTTTATATGGACAGGCACTCGCTGGGGCCAACGTCCTGACTTTC. Translating gives CASSLYGQALAGANVLTF.

This clone was picked up one time. The V and J genes are TRBV5-4 and TRBJ2-7, with D possibly matching TRBD1 (6 bases). V was pared by 1 base and J by 2 bases, with 7 bases between. The CDR3 consists of 13 residues. The germline CDR1 and CDR2 sequences are SGHNT and YYREEE (reference sequence). The CDR3 DNA reads TGTGCCAGCAGCTTGAAGGGGGCCTACGAGCAGTACTTC. As protein: CASSLKGAYEQYF.